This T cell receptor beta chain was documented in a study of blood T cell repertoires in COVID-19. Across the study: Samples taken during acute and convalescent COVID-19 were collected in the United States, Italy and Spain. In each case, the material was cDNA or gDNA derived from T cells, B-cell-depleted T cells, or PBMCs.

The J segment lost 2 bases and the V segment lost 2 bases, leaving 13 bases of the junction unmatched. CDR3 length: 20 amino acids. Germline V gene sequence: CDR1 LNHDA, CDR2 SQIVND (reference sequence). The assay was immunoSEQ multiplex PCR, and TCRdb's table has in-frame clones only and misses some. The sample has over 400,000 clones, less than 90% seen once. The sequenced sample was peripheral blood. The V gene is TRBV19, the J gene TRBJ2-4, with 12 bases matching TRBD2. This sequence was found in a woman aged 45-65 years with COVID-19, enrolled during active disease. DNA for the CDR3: TGTGCCAGTAGTATAACCGGGACTAGCGGGCTATGGGGGACCAAAAACATTCAGTACTTC. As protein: CASSITGTSGLWGTKNIQYF.